This T cell receptor beta chain was sequenced in a study of shared clonotypes between healthy human individuals. Some clones are missing from TCRdb's copy, which holds only in-frame ones; the method was immunoSEQ multiplex PCR. The data contain approximately 1.5 million clones, 95% to 99% of them seen just once; the ten biggest clones take up around 0.45%. The CDR3 contains 16 residues. V lost 5 bases and J 0 bases, leaving 15 bases between the germline ends. Germline-derived CDR1 and CDR2 are SGHVS and FQNEAQ. This receptor was identified in a man between 25 and 39 years old in good health. The chain joins TRBV7-8 to TRBJ2-3, with D possibly TRBD2 on 7 matching bases. Sequencing was done on a sample of naive CD4+ T cells sorted from blood. The subset: CD45RA+ positively selected. The CDR3 DNA follows: TGTGCCAGCAGCAGGGGGGGGAGTTCAAGCACAGATACGCAGTATTTT. Translated, it gives CASSRGGSSSTDTQYF.